One and the same sample provided the 27 T cell receptor beta chains below, sequenced in a study of T cell responses to AZD1222 COVID-19 vaccine (dated by TCRdb to about 2021). The library was produced with the immunoSEQ multiplex PCR assay. In its TCRdb copy, this immuneACCESS table keeps in-frame sequences only and misses some clones. Where compared with another copy, unresolved V genes explain less than half of these, and the others have no known cause. Counted in this sample were about 140,000 clones; 90% to 95% of them appeared once. Together, the top ten hold roughly 1.7% of the sample. The meaning of the sample's time point label: baseline before first vaccination. This specimen was peripheral blood, taken on day 0 of AZD1222 vaccination. All receptors derive from an adult in good health.

This clone has just one count. This rearrangement joins TRBV5-1 to TRBJ2-3; 8 nucleotides match TRBD2. The CDR3 has 18 residues. Unmatched junction bases numbered 13, after V lost 3 bases and J lost 1 base. Germline CDR1 is SGHRS and CDR2 is YFSETQ. The CDR3, as DNA: TGCGCCAGCAGCTCCCCGGGCGGGAGGTTGGGTGGCACAGATACGCAGTATTTT. It translates to CASSSPGGRLGGTDTQYF. Full variable domain (outside the CDR3, taken from reference TRBV5-1 and TRBJ2-3): KAGVTQTPRYLIKTRGQQVTLSCSPISGHRSVSWYQQTPGQGLQFLFEYFSETQRNKGNFPGRFSGRQFSNSRSEMNVSTLELGDSALYLCASSSPGGRLGGTDTQYFGPGTRLTVL.

The CDR3 loop is CASSETSGKGNEQFF. CDR3 DNA: TGTGCCAGCAGCGAGACTAGCGGGAAGGGGAATGAGCAGTTCTTC. The gene calls are TRBV3-1 (or the pseudogene TRBV3-2) and TRBJ2-1; 11 bases match TRBD2. V trimming: 5 bases; J trimming: 7 bases; junction bases outside the gene matches: 7. The CDR3 extends over 15 amino acids. Germline CDR1 and CDR2: LGHDT and YNNKEL (reference sequence).

The chain carries TRBV19 and TRBJ2-3, with 9 positions matching TRBD1. Germline CDR1 is LNHDA and CDR2 is SQIVND (reference sequence). The CDR3 is 14 residues long. V lost 1 base and J lost 9; bases outside the gene matches: 5. In nucleotides, the CDR3 is TGTGCCAGTAGTATAGCCGTGGGACAGGGAACGCAGTATTTT. Translation: CASSIAVGQGTQYF.

V usage is TRBV19 and J usage is TRBJ2-7; 10 nucleotides align to TRBD2. The germline V gene has CDR1 LNHDA and CDR2 SQIVND (reference sequence). The ends lost 7 bases at V and 1 base at J; junction bases unmatched: 7. The CDR3 is made up of 15 amino acids. Written as DNA, the CDR3 is TGTGCCAGTACCACCACTAGCGGGGATTCCTACGAGCAGTACTTC. Protein sequence: CASTTTSGDSYEQYF.

This sequence joins TRBV18 and TRBJ1-4; 8 bases agree with TRBD1. With 4 bases clipped from V and 1 base from J, the junction kept 2 bases outside the gene matches. There are 15 residues in the CDR3. Germline loops: CDR1 KGHSH, CDR2 LQKENI. CDR3 sequence reads: CASSLTGVTNEKLFF. CDR3 in DNA: TGTGCCAGCTCACTGACAGGGGTAACTAATGAAAAACTGTTTTTT.

The chain employs TRBV6-2 or TRBV6-3 and TRBJ2-7; D is unresolved. The V end lost 2 bases, the J end lost 3 bases, and 8 bases lay between the germline ends. The CDR3 has 13 amino acids. Germline V gene data show CDR1 as MNHEY and CDR2 as SVGEGT. CDR3 nucleotides: TGTGCCAGCAGTTACACGGAGTACTACGAGCAGTACTTC. Amino acids: CASSYTEYYEQYF.

The gene calls are TRBV7-3 and TRBJ2-2; TRBD2 aligns across 7 bases. Germline CDR1 SGHTA, CDR2 FQGTGA. CDR3 length: 17 residues. Trimming removed 1 base from V and 4 bases from J; junction bases left unmatched: 9. CDR3 sequence (DNA): TGTGCCAGCAGCTTAAGAGGGAGGTCTAGCGGCACCGGGGAGCTGTTTTTT. It is translated as CASSLRGRSSGTGELFF.

V is TRBV9 and J is TRBJ1-2, with TRBD1 as a possible D gene (6 bases). Trimming left V 4 bases short and J 8 bases short, with 21 bases between. The length of the CDR3 is 15 residues. Germline loops: CDR1 SGDLS, CDR2 YYNGEE. For the CDR3, the DNA is TGTGCCAGCAGCACACATCCCGGGACAAGTGGCGGCTACACCTTC. This translates into CASSTHPGTSGGYTF. Full variable domain (missing parts from reference TRBV9 and TRBJ1-2): DSGVTQTPKHLITATGQRVTLRCSPRSGDLSVYWYQQSLDQGLQFLIQYYNGEERAKGNILERFSAQQFPDLHSELNLSSLELGDSALYFCASSTHPGTSGGYTFGSGTRLTVV.

The chain uses TRBV5-1 and TRBJ2-5, with TRBD1 matching 9 bases. V dropped 4 bases and J dropped 2; count of bases not matched to a gene: 6. The CDR3 has 15 amino acids. CDR1 and CDR2 (germline): SGHRS, YFSETQ. CDR3 nucleotide sequence: TGCGCCAGCAGCCCCGGACAGGGGTCTCAAGAGACCCAGTACTTC. This codes for CASSPGQGSQETQYF.

Regarding this clone: This specimen includes other DNA sequences encoding the same CDR3. The chain recombines TRBV24-1 with TRBJ2-1; D not certain. The CDR3 sequence is 15 residues long. Trimming left V 3 bases short and J 0 bases short, with 8 bases between. Germline assignment: CDR1 KGHDR and CDR2 SFDVKD. CDR3 sequence reads: CATSDRTSSYNEQFF. Written as DNA, the CDR3 is TGTGCCACCAGTGATAGGACGAGCTCCTACAATGAGCAGTTCTTC.

The chain employs TRBV18 and TRBJ1-4; D remains unclear. The CDR3 sequence is 19 residues long. V was clipped by 0 bases and J by 0 bases, with 17 bases between them. Germline CDR1 is KGHSH and CDR2 is LQKENI. CDR3 nucleotides: TGTGCCAGCTCACCACCCTTGTTAGCGACGGGTGCAACTAATGAAAAACTGTTTTTT. This sequence encodes CASSPPLLATGATNEKLFF. Full variable domain (outside the CDR3, taken from reference TRBV18 and TRBJ1-4): NAGVMQNPRHLVRRRGQEARLRCSPMKGHSHVYWYRQLPEEGLKFMVYLQKENIIDESGMPKERFSAEFPKEGPSILRIQQVVRGDSAAYFCASSPPLLATGATNEKLFFGSGTQLSVL.

The CDR3 bases are TGCAGCGTTGGACAGGGGGCCGATCAGCCCCAGCATTTT. It specifies CSVGQGADQPQHF. The V gene is TRBV29-1, the J gene TRBJ1-5, with 10 bases lining up with TRBD1. V was pared by 4 bases and J by 5 bases, with 2 bases of the junction left unmatched. This CDR3 comprises 13 residues. Germline V gene lookup returns CDR1 SQVTM and CDR2 ANQGSEA.

V is TRBV12-3 or TRBV12-4 and J is TRBJ2-5; possible D gene TRBD2, 6 bases. The CDR3 totals 12 residues. V lost 3 bases and J lost 5, with 7 bases in between. As DNA, the CDR3 is TGTGCCAGCAGTTTCAGCGGGGAGACCCAGTACTTC. It encodes CASSFSGETQYF.

The J gene is TRBJ1-2, the V gene TRBV6-2 or TRBV6-3; 10 bases line up with TRBD1. The CDR3 is made up of 16 amino acids. V dropped 2 bases and J dropped 5; count of bases not matched to a gene: 8. The germline V gene encodes CDR1 MNHEY and CDR2 SVGEGT. This CDR3 reads CASSYTGQGRVYGYTF. Written as DNA, the CDR3 is TGTGCCAGCAGTTACACGGGACAGGGGCGAGTGTATGGCTACACCTTC.

J is TRBJ1-3 and V is TRBV7-2; 9 positions match TRBD1. CDR1 SGHTA and CDR2 FQGNSA come from the germline V gene. With V trimmed by 6 bases and J by 0 bases, 6 bases remained unmatched. The CDR3 is 16 amino acids. The CDR3 is CASRIGQGTSGNTIYF. For the CDR3, the DNA is TGTGCCAGCAGAATCGGACAGGGGACCTCTGGAAACACCATATATTTT.

This chain links TRBV11-1 with TRBJ1-5, with a weak D call TRBD1 (6 bases). This CDR3 is built from 15 residues. Trimming cost V 0 bases and J 2 bases, with 8 bases left between them. Germline V gene data show CDR1 as SGHAT and CDR2 as FQDESV (reference sequence). In nucleotides, the CDR3 is TGTGCCAGCAGCTTAGCCAGGGGTGGCAATCAGCCCCAGCATTTT. It encodes CASSLARGGNQPQHF.

The chain combines TRBV9 with TRBJ1-1; no clear D gene. From germline, CDR1 is SGDLS and CDR2 YYNGEE. The CDR3 spans 15 residues. V lost 4 bases, J lost 0 bases, and 13 bases lay in between. CDR3 DNA sequence: TGTGCCAGCAGCCTTGCGGACGGATTGAACACTGAAGCTTTCTTT. Its translation: CASSLADGLNTEAFF.

The rearrangement joins TRBV5-5 to TRBJ1-4; no clear D. Trimming cost V 3 bases and J 5 bases, with 14 bases left between them. This CDR3 has 15 residues. Germline loops: CDR1 SGHKS, CDR2 YYEKEE (reference sequence). The CDR3 bases are TGTGCCAGCAGCTGGGTGGTGGCGGAAAATGAAAAACTGTTTTTT. Residues: CASSWVVAENEKLFF.

The chain uses TRBV5-6 and TRBJ1-5; maybe TRBD1 (5 bases). Germline V gene sequence: CDR1 SGHDT, CDR2 YYEEEE. This CDR3 is 13 amino acids long. V lost 4 bases and J 1 base, leaving 6 bases between the germline ends. CDR3 DNA sequence: TGTGCCAGCAGCCGGGACAGCAATCAGCCCCAGCATTTT. Translation: CASSRDSNQPQHF.

This rearrangement joins TRBV30 to TRBJ1-2; D not resolved. This CDR3 is 11 amino acids long. The germline gives CDR1 GTSNPN, CDR2 SVGIG (reference sequence). Trimming stripped 8 bases from V and 8 bases from J, with 15 bases between. Written as DNA, the CDR3 is TGTGCCCGCGGAGGGAACCGAGGCTACACCTTC. Encoded protein: CARGGNRGYTF.

The genes are TRBV4-3 and TRBJ1-1; 10 nucleotides line up with TRBD1. Germline CDR1 LGHNA, CDR2 YSLEER. The V and J ends lost 1 base and 1 base, in that order; junction bases with no gene match: 15. The CDR3 covers 20 residues. CDR3 nucleotide sequence: TGCGCCAGCAGCCAAGGGGTCATTGGACAGGGGGATTTGGCGAACACTGAAGCTTTCTTT. Its protein product is CASSQGVIGQGDLANTEAFF.

The chain has TRBV30 and TRBJ1-5, with 9 positions matching TRBD1. The V segment lost 0 bases and the J segment 2 bases; nucleotides outside the gene matches: 2. The CDR3 is 15 residues long. CDR1 is GTSNPN, CDR2 SVGIG, per germline (reference sequence). The CDR3 sequence is CAWSVRDRGNQPQHF. The CDR3 DNA reads as TGTGCCTGGAGTGTTCGGGACAGGGGCAATCAGCCCCAGCATTTT.

This chain links TRBV10-1 with TRBJ2-1, with 11 positions matching TRBD2. Germline CDR1 is WNHNN and CDR2 is SYGVQD (reference sequence). The V segment lost 5 bases and the J segment 2 bases; nucleotides outside the gene matches: 11. This CDR3 region has 18 residues. The CDR3 is CASSPLLAGVPPYNEQFF. CDR3 coding DNA: TGCGCCAGCAGTCCCTTACTAGCGGGAGTACCGCCCTACAATGAGCAGTTCTTC.

The chain is built from TRBV29-1 and TRBJ2-7; 7 bases agree with TRBD2. The germline V gene has CDR1 SQVTM and CDR2 ANQGSEA. The ends lost 5 bases at V and 9 bases at J; junction bases unmatched: 22. The CDR3 extends over 16 amino acids. In DNA, the CDR3 is TGCAGCGTTCTGGCGGGGGTTTTAGGGTCCCTTGCGACGCAGTACTTC. Protein sequence: CSVLAGVLGSLATQYF.

This clone was observed a few times. The gene calls are TRBV10-3 and TRBJ1-1; D remains unclear. CDR1 ENHRY and CDR2 SYGVKD come from the germline V gene. Trimming left V 1 base short and J 1 base short, with 10 bases between. CDR3 length: 15 amino acids. The chain's CDR3 is CAISEFAAGNTEAFF. CDR3 nucleotides: TGTGCCATCAGTGAGTTTGCAGCGGGGAACACTGAAGCTTTCTTT.

V is TRBV14 and J is TRBJ2-1; D not resolved. In germline, CDR1 is SGHDN, CDR2 FVKESK. The CDR3 spans 13 residues. V gave up 5 bases and J gave up 12 bases, with 17 bases separating them. CDR3 nucleotides: TGTGCCAGCAGCTACGCGGAAGAACGGGCGCAGTTCTTC. Its translation: CASSYAEERAQFF.

V gene TRBV11-2 combines with J gene TRBJ1-2; D is unclear. V was shortened by 3 bases and J by 5 bases, with 10 bases between the two germline ends. The germline V gene has CDR1 SGHAT and CDR2 FQNNGV. This CDR3 region has 13 residues. Written as DNA, the CDR3 is TGTGCCAGCAGCTTGGCCAGAGAGTATGGCTACACCTTC. Its translation: CASSLAREYGYTF.